Each of the 24 T cell receptor beta chains below was sequenced from the same sample in a study of T cell responses to AZD1222 COVID-19 vaccine. Here immunoSEQ multiplex PCR was the method, and the copy in TCRdb shows in-frame clones only, minus some. The sample includes around 130,000 clones, roughly 85% of them seen just once. The sample consisted of peripheral blood, taken on day 0 of MenACWY control vaccination. The receptors shown here come from an adult in good health.

This chain connects TRBV11-2 to TRBJ1-4; TRBD1 agrees at 7 bases. The CDR3 is 16 amino acids. Germline-derived CDR1 and CDR2 are SGHAT and FQNNGV. After removal of 5 bases from V and 0 bases from J, the junction contained 6 bases not matched to a gene. The CDR3 sequence is CASSIGQATTNEKLFF. The CDR3 DNA reads as TGTGCCAGCAGCATAGGACAGGCAACAACTAATGAAAAACTGTTTTTT.

The chain uses TRBV28 and TRBJ2-7; the match to TRBD1 covers 7 bases. CDR1 and CDR2 (germline): MDHEN, SYDVKM. The J segment lost 6 bases and the V segment lost 8 bases, leaving 10 bases of the junction unmatched. The CDR3 runs to 13 residues. The CDR3 DNA is TGTGCCAGCGAGGGACAGCCTTCCCTCGAGCAGTACTTC. This sequence encodes CASEGQPSLEQYF.

This clone was observed once. The gene calls are TRBV20-1 and TRBJ1-5; D uncertain. The germline V gene has CDR1 DFQATT and CDR2 SNEGSKA (reference sequence). The CDR3 has 11 amino acids. V was pared by 3 bases and J by 5 bases, with 5 bases between. CDR3 protein: CSASGDQPQHF. In nucleotides, the CDR3 is TGCAGTGCTAGCGGTGATCAGCCCCAGCATTTT.

This chain links TRBV5-1 with TRBJ2-3; 8 positions match TRBD2. There are 19 residues in the CDR3. Trimming removed 4 bases from V and 4 bases from J; junction bases left unmatched: 20. The V gene's germline CDR1 is SGHRS and CDR2 YFSETQ. The CDR3 DNA reads TGCGCCAGCAGCCCCCAGTTTACTCTTAAGCGGGAGTCCGCAGATACGCAGTATTTT. This codes for CASSPQFTLKRESADTQYF.

The chain links TRBV7-6 to TRBJ1-6, with 7 bases aligning to TRBD1. With V trimmed by 5 bases and J by 10 bases, 11 bases remained unmatched. The CDR3 totals 15 residues. Germline CDR1 is SGHVS and CDR2 is FNYEAQ. CDR3: CASSPTGQSLSPLHF. The CDR3 nucleotides read TGTGCCAGCAGCCCCACGGGACAGTCCTTATCACCCCTCCACTTT.

This sequence joins TRBV2 and TRBJ2-7, with D perhaps TRBD2 (6 bases). Trimming removed 11 bases at V and 0 bases at J, with 8 bases between. The V gene's germline CDR1 is SNHLY and CDR2 FYNNEI. The CDR3 extends over 11 amino acids. The CDR3 reads CASGSSYEQYF. The DNA of the CDR3 is TGTGCCTCCGGGAGCTCCTACGAGCAGTACTTC.

This clone occurred a few times. This chain joins TRBV10-3 and TRBJ2-7; D gene uncertain. The germline CDR1 and CDR2 sequences are ENHRY and SYGVKD. This CDR3 region has 12 residues. V lost 0 bases and J 3 bases, leaving 3 bases between the germline ends. The CDR3 here is CAISESHYEQYF. CDR3 in DNA: TGTGCCATCAGTGAGTCCCACTACGAGCAGTACTTC.

A single count supports this clone. This rearrangement joins TRBV7-9 to TRBJ2-3, with D maybe TRBD1 (5 bases). The CDR3 is made up of 14 amino acids. Germline-derived CDR1 and CDR2 are SEHNR and FQNEAQ (reference sequence). V shed 1 base and J shed 5 bases, with 10 bases lying between them. The CDR3 loop reads CASSLVGVVDTQYF. CDR3 coding DNA: TGTGCCAGCAGCTTAGTAGGGGTAGTAGATACGCAGTATTTT.

The chain couples TRBV12-3 or TRBV12-4 to TRBJ1-4; D gene unclear. The CDR3 is made up of 12 amino acids. V was cut by 3 bases and J by 10 bases, with 9 bases left in between. The chain's CDR3 is CASSFNWVKLFF. In DNA, the CDR3 is TGTGCCAGCAGTTTCAACTGGGTAAAACTGTTTTTT.

This CDR3 reads CASTQLTGNTEAFF. The DNA of the CDR3 is TGTGCCAGCACGCAACTAACAGGGAACACTGAAGCTTTCTTT. This chain links TRBV27 with TRBJ1-1; possibly TRBD1 for D (5 bases). CDR1 MNHEY and CDR2 SMNVEV come from the germline V gene (reference sequence). This CDR3 region has 14 residues. Trimming stripped 7 bases from V and 1 base from J, with 13 bases between.

The chain has TRBV24-1 and TRBJ2-3; the D gene is possibly TRBD2 (5 bases). Germline-derived CDR1 and CDR2 are KGHDR and SFDVKD. This CDR3 has 14 amino acids. Trimming left V 3 bases short and J 8 bases short, with 14 bases between. The CDR3 is CATSDPSGPGTQYF. The CDR3 DNA reads TGTGCCACCAGTGATCCGAGCGGCCCCGGTACGCAGTATTTT.

The chain links TRBV12-3 or TRBV12-4 to TRBJ2-7; a possible D gene is TRBD2 (6 bases). With 7 bases removed from V and 3 bases from J, the gap between germline ends came to 13 bases. CDR3 length: 13 amino acids. Here the CDR3 reads CASTRRESYEQYF. The CDR3 nucleotides are TGTGCCAGCACGAGGCGGGAAAGCTACGAGCAGTACTTC.

The V gene is TRBV6-5, the J gene TRBJ2-7; D may correspond to TRBD1 or TRBD2 (5 bases each). With 6 bases removed from V and 1 base from J, the gap between germline ends came to 13 bases. Germline CDR1 and CDR2: MNHEY and SVGAGI. The length of the CDR3 is 14 residues. CDR3 in DNA: TGTGCCAGCAGCTCCGGGACGGCTTCCTACGAGCAGTACTTC. Amino acids: CASSSGTASYEQYF.

This clone was found once. The CDR3 here is CASAMTGPFEHF. CDR3 in DNA: TGTGCCAGCGCAATGACAGGTCCTTTTGAGCATTTT. V and J are TRBV7-3 and TRBJ1-5; D is perhaps TRBD1 (6 bases). V was clipped by 8 bases and J by 14 bases, with 19 bases between them. The CDR3 runs 12 residues. Germline CDR1 SGHTA, CDR2 FQGTGA.

Here the CDR3 reads CASSPGDSPLHF. In nucleotides, the CDR3 is TGTGCCAGCTCCCCAGGGGATTCACCCCTCCACTTT. The rearrangement uses TRBV18 and TRBJ1-6, with D possibly TRBD1 on 6 matching bases. Germline V gene sequence: CDR1 KGHSH, CDR2 LQKENI. There are 12 residues in the CDR3. The V end was cut by 6 bases, the J end by 8 bases, with 8 bases between.

This clone was picked up one time. The CDR3: CAWSVGRVSSYNSPLHF. The CDR3 DNA follows: TGTGCCTGGAGTGTAGGACGGGTTAGCTCCTATAATTCACCCCTCCACTTT. The V and J genes are TRBV30 and TRBJ1-6; D remains unclear. The V end was cut by 0 bases, the J end by 0 bases, with 12 bases between. The CDR3 has 17 residues. The germline gives CDR1 GTSNPN, CDR2 SVGIG (reference sequence). Full variable domain (rest looked up from reference TRBV30 and TRBJ1-6): SQTIHQWPATLVQPVGSPLSLECTVEGTSNPNLYWYRQAAGRGLQLLFYSVGIGQISSEVPQNLSASRPQDRQFILSSKKLLLSDSGFYLCAWSVGRVSSYNSPLHFGNGTRLTVT.

V and J are TRBV19 and TRBJ1-2, with TRBD1 matching over 9 bases. Germline V gene lookup returns CDR1 LNHDA and CDR2 SQIVND (reference sequence). The trim removed 4 bases at V and 7 bases at J, leaving 10 bases unmatched. This CDR3 is built from 15 residues. The CDR3 reads CASSTTGTGKVGYTF. The CDR3 region has the DNA TGTGCCAGTAGTACAACCGGGACAGGGAAAGTTGGCTACACCTTC.

This chain joins TRBV4-1 and TRBJ2-7; D might be TRBD1 (6 bases). V lost 0 bases and J lost 4, with 16 bases in between. Germline V gene lookup returns CDR1 MGHRA and CDR2 YSYEKL. The CDR3 totals 16 residues. For the CDR3, the DNA is TGCGCCAGCAGCCAAGAAATCAGGGGATATTCTTACGAGCAGTACTTC. Amino acid sequence: CASSQEIRGYSYEQYF.

The genes are TRBV19 and TRBJ1-2; D gene ambiguous. Germline assignment: CDR1 LNHDA and CDR2 SQIVND (reference sequence). The CDR3 is made up of 13 amino acids. V lost 9 bases, J lost 8 bases, and 19 bases lay in between. The CDR3 sequence: CASAPGRDDGYTF. In DNA form, the CDR3 reads TGTGCCAGCGCCCCAGGAAGGGATGACGGCTACACCTTC.

The chain recombines TRBV2 with TRBJ2-7; D is perhaps TRBD2 (5 bases). The V end was cut by 10 bases, the J end by 0 bases, with 16 bases between. There are 14 residues in the CDR3. Germline V gives CDR1 SNHLY, CDR2 FYNNEI. The CDR3 nucleotides are TGTGCCACCACGTCAGCGGTACTCTCCTACGAGCAGTACTTC. Encoded protein: CATTSAVLSYEQYF.

The sample holds a few counts of this clone. The chain has TRBV19 and TRBJ2-7; D may be TRBD1 (5 bases). The V end lost 5 bases, the J end lost 3 bases, and 14 bases lay between the germline ends. There are 14 residues in the CDR3. Germline V CDR1 and CDR2: LNHDA, SQIVND (reference sequence). The CDR3 DNA reads TGTGCCAGTAGTTCAACTGACAGAGTCTACGAGCAGTACTTC. Translating gives CASSSTDRVYEQYF.

The rearrangement uses TRBV12-2 and TRBJ1-3. TRBV12-2 is labeled a pseudogene. The CDR3 consists of 16 residues. The CDR3 region is CASRLSSRLSGNTIYF. The CDR3 DNA is TGTGCAAGTCGCTTATCTTCCCGACTCTCTGGAAACACCATATATTTT.

The rearrangement joins TRBV15 to TRBJ2-1; D remains ambiguous. The CDR3 consists of 14 residues. Trimming pared 1 base from V and 6 bases from J, leaving 10 bases between. Germline CDR1 reads LNHNV; CDR2 reads YYDKDF (reference sequence). The CDR3 here is CATSRGEIGNEQFF. The CDR3 nucleotides read TGTGCCACCAGCAGAGGTGAGATAGGCAATGAGCAGTTCTTC.

The chain carries TRBV24-1 and TRBJ1-5, with D unclear. The CDR3 is made up of 14 amino acids. The V end lost 5 bases, the J end lost 4 bases, and 11 bases lay between the germline ends. Germline assignment: CDR1 KGHDR and CDR2 SFDVKD. CDR3 nucleotides: TGTGCCACCAGTGGTTCCTCTGCTAATCAGCCCCAGCATTTT. Its protein product is CATSGSSANQPQHF.